This T cell receptor beta chain comes out of a study of shared clonotypes between healthy human individuals (dated by TCRdb to the early 2020s). Concerning the study at large: A couple of women and three men aged 18 to 49 years were included in the cohort. Per donor, three plates each were used for CD4 naive and CD4 memory, two for CD8 naive, and one for CD8 memory. The study deeply sequenced blood TCR repertoires of about five healthy adults to estimate repertoire size and the extent of clonotype sharing between individuals. To increase sequencing depth and limit assay-specific biases, TCR repertoire library preparation and sequencing were carried out by different laboratories using diverse techniques. Between about 0.9 and 9 billion PBMCs per donor were obtained by leukapheresis.

On this clone: It lacks a known antigen. It has no much larger one-base neighbor in the sample; base qualities were not kept.

Using the deep immunoSEQ assay, TCR CDR3 regions were amplified from genomic DNA by multiplex PCR. Genomic DNA extracted from each cell subset was distributed evenly over all wells of several immunoSEQ 96-well plates, and each plate served as one replicate. For sorted subsets, about 220 ng of genomic DNA, equivalent to 25,000 to 30,000 T cell genomes, went into each replicate PCR. Purified libraries were quantified with a Qubit 3.0 fluorometer, sized on a Bioanalyzer 2100, and re-quantified with the KAPA Library Quantification kit. Every immunoSEQ 96-well plate was sequenced on a dedicated single-read 150-cycle Illumina NextSeq 550 flow cell. Per the source publication's procedure: Because the immunoSEQ output held only junctional sequences and lacked quality scores, the filtering could not match the filtering applied to full-length reads. To assign V/J genes and CDR3, sequences were annotated using PyIR, a Python wrapper for IgBLAST v1.9, with IMGT germline references. Reads with weak V/J assignments (E-value above 1e-6), missing CDR3, stop codons, out-of-frame junctions, or ambiguous translated residues were removed. V3J clonotypes were defined by identical inferred V gene, J gene, and CDR3 amino acid sequence. Percentage overlap between repertoires was computed as shared unique clonotypes divided by the size of the smaller repertoire. Three approaches were used to assess repertoire richness: RTK rarefaction, the Chao1 estimator, and Recon v2.1 estimates of unobserved clonotypes. For all TCRbeta clonotypes obtained by the gDNA method from a handful of donors, generation probabilities were computed with OLGA. Sourced from immuneACCESS, this table was stored by TCRdb with only in-frame sequences that have V and J called. A share of the clones is absent; for the studies checked, an unresolved V gene accounts for under half, and the remainder has no known explanation. V and J calls and clone size are copied from that table; D and trimming were computed from the DNA. The sample records more than 1,200,000 clones, 98% to 99% of which are singletons. The ten largest account for roughly 0.36% of the sample.

CDR1 is given as SEHNR and CDR2 as FQNEAQ, both from the germline V gene (reference sequence). From cysteine to phenylalanine, the CDR3 is 11 amino acids long. Only the CDR3 DNA stays, 33 bases, in frame from base 1. A distance of 9 bases separates the germline ends of V and J, which lose 5 bases and 10 bases respectively. Donors were healthy HIV-negative adults with no recently reported acute infections or vaccinations. All donors were Caucasian adults living in Nashville, Tennessee, USA. CD4+ T cells were enriched by magnetic negative selection; naive cells were then positively selected on CD45RA, and the negative fraction formed the memory subset. Blood was collected by leukapheresis, and PBMCs were isolated by Ficoll-Histopaque density gradient centrifugation and then cryopreserved in liquid nitrogen vapor phase. Analytical flow cytometry was used to check the purity and quantity of every magnetically sorted T cell population. From each sorted fraction, genomic DNA was isolated and quantified by UV absorbance on a Nanodrop 2000c.

What the study reported, not specific to this receptor: Incomplete sequencing was indicated by rarefaction of sorted-subset datasets, despite the large sequencing depth. About 5% of naive CD4, 3.5% of naive CD8, 2.3% of memory CD4, and 0.35% to 0.4% of memory CD8 clonotypes were shared across several donors. Larger estimated clonotype richness was generally found for naive subsets than for memory subsets. Because the study included only a small number of donors, the genetic and exposure-history diversity represented was limited. Sampling was restricted to blood, and TCR repertoires in tissues likely differ from the TCR repertoires found in blood. Pairwise subsampling indicated that sequencing depth was expected to affect the degree of clonotype sharing among donors. Clonotypes shared by all four sorted-subset donors showed higher generation probabilities than non-shared clonotypes.

What was sequenced was naive CD4+ T cells sorted from blood. Read against the paper, the sample's cell subset or site label means: CD45RA+ positively selected. The sequence derives from a man between 25 and 39 years old in good health. The V and J genes are TRBV7-9 and TRBJ2-1; there is no confident call for the D gene. CDR3 reads: CASSARVEQFF. The DNA sequence is TGTGCCAGCAGCGCCCGTGTGGAGCAGTTCTTC.